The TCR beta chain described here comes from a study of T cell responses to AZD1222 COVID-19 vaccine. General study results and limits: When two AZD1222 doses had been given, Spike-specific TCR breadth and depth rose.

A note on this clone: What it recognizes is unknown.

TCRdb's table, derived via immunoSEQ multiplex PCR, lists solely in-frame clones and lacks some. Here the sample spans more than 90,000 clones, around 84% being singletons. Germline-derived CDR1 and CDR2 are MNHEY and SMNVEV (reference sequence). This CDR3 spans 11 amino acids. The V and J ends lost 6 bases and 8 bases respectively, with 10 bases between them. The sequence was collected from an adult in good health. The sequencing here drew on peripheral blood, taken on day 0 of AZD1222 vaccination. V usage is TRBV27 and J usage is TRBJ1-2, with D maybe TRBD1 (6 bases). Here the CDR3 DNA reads TGTGCCAGCAGAAGCAGGGGCGGCTACACCTTC. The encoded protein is CASRSRGGYTF.